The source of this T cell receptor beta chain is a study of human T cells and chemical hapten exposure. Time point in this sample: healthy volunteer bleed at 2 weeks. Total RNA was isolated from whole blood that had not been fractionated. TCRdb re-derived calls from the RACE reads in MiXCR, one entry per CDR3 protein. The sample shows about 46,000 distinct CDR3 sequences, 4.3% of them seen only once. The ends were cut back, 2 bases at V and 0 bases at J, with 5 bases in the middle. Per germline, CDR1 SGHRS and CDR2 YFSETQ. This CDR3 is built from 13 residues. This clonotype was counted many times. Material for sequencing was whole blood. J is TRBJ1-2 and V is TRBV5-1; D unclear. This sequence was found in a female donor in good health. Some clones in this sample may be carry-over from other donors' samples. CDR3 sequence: CASSLTANYGYTF. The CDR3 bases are TGCGCCAGCAGCTTAACAGCTAACTATGGCTACACCTTC.